This entry concerns a single TCR beta chain. This clone was seen a single time. It lacks a known antigen. Per-base quality was not reported, and no clone a single base away is much larger than it. CDR1 and CDR2 are read off the germline V gene (reference sequence) as LGHDT and YNNKEL. At the junction V is shortened by 8 bases and J by 7 bases; bases outside the gene matches: 10. Measured from the cysteine to the phenylalanine, the CDR3 is 13 residues long. Solely the CDR3 DNA is kept, with 39 bases framed from the first base. Participants in the prospective study were enrolled through a virtual design, were aged about 18 to 100 years, and lived in 24 United States geographic areas. To assign participants to cohorts, the prospective study relied on clinical history that participants themselves reported in a screening survey and a study questionnaire. Each participant in the prospective study had whole blood, serum and a nasopharyngeal or oropharyngeal swab collected by mobile phlebotomists. Prospective study participants could optionally give additional blood draws and questionnaires over an approximately two-month period. Prospective study blood samples were shipped either frozen or at room temperature before DNA extraction.

These data belong to a study of blood T cell repertoires in COVID-19 (dated by TCRdb to 2018 to 2020). Background for the entire study: Samples covering the acute and convalescent phases of COVID-19 were provided by collaborators in the United States, Italy and Spain. Nearly every sample came with metadata listing a de-identified subject ID, COVID-19 status, age in years and sex. The material from the prospective study consisted of cDNA or gDNA derived from T cells, B-cell-depleted T cells, or PBMCs. The samples were drawn from two sources: the first 160 participants of the ongoing ImmuneRACE study, and fewer than 1,500 subjects contributed by 6 global collaborators. The repertoires were made available in a free public database intended to serve as a resource for research on the immune response to SARS-CoV-2. Subjects who had been exposed to COVID-19, were actively infected with it, or had recovered from it provided the deeply sampled blood TCRbeta repertoires that made up the dataset. Where available, HLA class I and class II types were obtained from metadata supplied by the sample provider rather than from assay-based typing.

What the study reported, not specific to this receptor: How much clinical and demographic metadata was included differed by source and by participant, and the metadata was provided uncurated.

TCRbeta CDR3 regions were amplified from genomic DNA by means of the immunoSEQ Assay, a bias-controlled multiplex PCR. The authors' pipeline ran thus. Nucleated cell counts per sample were estimated from amplification of reference gene primers within the assay. To quantify the absolute abundance of each unique TCRbeta CDR3 rearrangement, sequence reads were collapsed and filtered. For each sample, productive Simpson clonality was calculated as the square root of Simpson's diversity index over productive rearrangements. TCRdb provides this immuneACCESS table in a form limited to in-frame rearrangements. Some clones are lacking; in checked studies, under half of them reflect an unresolved V gene, and why the rest are absent is not known. V, J and clone size are taken as reported in that table, and D and trimming were inferred from the DNA itself. The sample profile shows about 400,000 clones; approximately 85% of them were found once. The leading ten clones occupy 2% to 2.5% of the sample.

Sequenced sample: PBMCs or T cells enriched from blood (not recorded which). This chain is built from TRBV3-1 (or the pseudogene TRBV3-2) and TRBJ2-7; 8 central nucleotides agree with TRBD2. This TCR derives from a middle-aged woman with acute COVID-19. The nucleotides read TGTGCCAGCGAAGCCGCGGGGGGCCTTGAGCAGTACTTC. It translates to CASEAAGGLEQYF.